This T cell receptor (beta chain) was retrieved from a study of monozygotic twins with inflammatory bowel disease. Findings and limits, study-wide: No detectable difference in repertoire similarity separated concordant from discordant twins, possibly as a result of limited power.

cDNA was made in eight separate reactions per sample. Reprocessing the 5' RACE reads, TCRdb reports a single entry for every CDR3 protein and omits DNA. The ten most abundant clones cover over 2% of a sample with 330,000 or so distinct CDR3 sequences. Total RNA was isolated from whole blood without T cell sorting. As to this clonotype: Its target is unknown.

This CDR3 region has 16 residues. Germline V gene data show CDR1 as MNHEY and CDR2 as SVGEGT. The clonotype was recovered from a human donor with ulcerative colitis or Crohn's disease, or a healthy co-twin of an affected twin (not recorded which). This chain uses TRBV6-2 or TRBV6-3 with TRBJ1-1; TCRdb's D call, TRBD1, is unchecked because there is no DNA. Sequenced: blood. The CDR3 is CASKNRGTHWNTEAFF.